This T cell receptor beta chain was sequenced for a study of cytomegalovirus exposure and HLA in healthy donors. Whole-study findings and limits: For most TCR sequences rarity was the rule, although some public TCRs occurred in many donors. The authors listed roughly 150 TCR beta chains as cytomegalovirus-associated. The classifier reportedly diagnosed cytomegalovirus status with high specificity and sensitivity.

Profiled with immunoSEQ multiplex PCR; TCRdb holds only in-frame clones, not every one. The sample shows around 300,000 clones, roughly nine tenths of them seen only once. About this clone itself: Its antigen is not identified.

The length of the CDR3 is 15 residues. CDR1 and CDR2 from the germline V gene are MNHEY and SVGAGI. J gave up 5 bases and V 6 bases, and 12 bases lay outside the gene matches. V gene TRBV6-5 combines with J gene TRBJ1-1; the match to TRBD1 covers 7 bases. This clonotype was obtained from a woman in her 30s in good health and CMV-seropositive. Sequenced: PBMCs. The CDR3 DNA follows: TGTGCCAGCAGAATGACAGGGCTCGCGAAGACTGAAGCTTTCTTT. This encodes CASRMTGLAKTEAFF.